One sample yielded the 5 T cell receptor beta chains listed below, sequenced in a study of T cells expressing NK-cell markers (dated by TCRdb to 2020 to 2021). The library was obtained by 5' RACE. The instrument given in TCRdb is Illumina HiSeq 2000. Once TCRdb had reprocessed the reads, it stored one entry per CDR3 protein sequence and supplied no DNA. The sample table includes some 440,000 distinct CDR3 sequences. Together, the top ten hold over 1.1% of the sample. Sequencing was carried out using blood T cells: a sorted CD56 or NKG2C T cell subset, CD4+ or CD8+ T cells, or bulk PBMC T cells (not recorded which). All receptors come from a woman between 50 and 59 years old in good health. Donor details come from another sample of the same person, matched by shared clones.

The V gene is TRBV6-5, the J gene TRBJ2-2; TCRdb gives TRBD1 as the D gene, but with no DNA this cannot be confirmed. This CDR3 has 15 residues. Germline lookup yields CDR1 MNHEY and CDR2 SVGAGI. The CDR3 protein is CASSYNRGPTGELFF.

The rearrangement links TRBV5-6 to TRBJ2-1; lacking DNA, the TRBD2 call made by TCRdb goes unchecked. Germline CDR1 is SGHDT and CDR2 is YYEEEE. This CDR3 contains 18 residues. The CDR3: CASSLVGATTSGDNEQFF.

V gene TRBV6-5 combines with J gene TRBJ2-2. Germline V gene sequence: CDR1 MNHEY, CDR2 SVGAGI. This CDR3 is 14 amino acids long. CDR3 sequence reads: CASSYSKNTGELFF.

This chain's CDR3 is CASALILTDTQYF. The chain recombines TRBV27 with TRBJ2-3; the D gene TCRdb calls, TRBD2, cannot be checked with no DNA. The CDR3 is 13 amino acids. Germline lookup yields CDR1 MNHEY and CDR2 SMNVEV (reference sequence).

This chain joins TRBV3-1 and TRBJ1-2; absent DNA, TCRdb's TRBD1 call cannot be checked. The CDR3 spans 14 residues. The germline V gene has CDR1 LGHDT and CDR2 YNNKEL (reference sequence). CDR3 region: CASSRGEQGYGYTF.